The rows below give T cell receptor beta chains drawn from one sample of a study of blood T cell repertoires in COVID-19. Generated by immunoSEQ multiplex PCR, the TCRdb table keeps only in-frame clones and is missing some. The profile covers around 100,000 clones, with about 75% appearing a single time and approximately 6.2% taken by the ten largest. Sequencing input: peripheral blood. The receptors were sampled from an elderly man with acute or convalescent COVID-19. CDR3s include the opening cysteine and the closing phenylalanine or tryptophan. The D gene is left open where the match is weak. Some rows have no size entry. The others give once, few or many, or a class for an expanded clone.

CDR3: CASMRGPYEQYF
DNA: TGTGCCAGCATGCGGGGCCCCTACGAGCAGTACTTC
V: TRBV7-8
size: -
J: TRBJ2-7
D: -

CDR3: CASSTLRDRVDLTLTDTQYF
DNA: TGTGCCAGCAGCACTCTCAGGGACAGGGTGGATCTTACCCTCACAGATACGCAGTATTTT
V: TRBV21-1
size: -
J: TRBJ2-3
D: -

CDR3: CASSPNPVLETQYF
DNA: TGTGCCAGCTCACCCAATCCGGTTTTAGAGACCCAGTACTTC
V: TRBV18
size: -
J: TRBJ2-5
D: -

CDR3: CASSYSTGIIGYTF
DNA: TGTGCCAGCAGTTACTCGACAGGGATTATTGGCTACACCTTC
V: TRBV6-5
size: -
J: TRBJ1-2
D: TRBD1

CDR3: CASSLSGSGYEQYF
DNA: TGTGCCAGCAGCTTAAGCGGGAGCGGCTACGAGCAGTACTTC
V: TRBV7-6
size: once
J: TRBJ2-7
D: TRBD2

CDR3: CASSSKTGGWETQYF
DNA: TGTGCCAGTAGTTCGAAGACAGGGGGCTGGGAGACCCAGTACTTC
V: TRBV19
size: -
J: TRBJ2-5
D: TRBD1

CDR3: CASSLNLAGHTGELFF
DNA: TGTGCCAGCAGCTTGAACCTAGCGGGACACACCGGGGAGCTGTTTTTT
V: TRBV11-2
size: -
J: TRBJ2-2
D: TRBD2

CDR3: CASRKGLESSYEQYF
DNA: TGTGCCAGCAGGAAAGGACTAGAGAGCTCCTACGAGCAGTACTTC
V: TRBV5-4
size: few
J: TRBJ2-7
D: TRBD2

CDR3: CASSLETSGSLSQYF
DNA: TGCGCCAGCAGCTTAGAGACTAGCGGGAGTCTTTCGCAGTATTTT
V: TRBV5-1
size: -
J: TRBJ2-3
D: TRBD2

CDR3: CASSTQGSNQPQHF
DNA: TGTGCCAGCAGTACCCAGGGGAGCAATCAGCCCCAGCATTTT
V: TRBV28
size: -
J: TRBJ1-5
D: -

CDR3: CSASSGDQPQHF
DNA: TGCAGTGCTAGTTCGGGGGATCAGCCCCAGCATTTT
V: TRBV20-1
size: few
J: TRBJ1-5
D: -

CDR3: CAWETGQETQYF
DNA: TGTGCCTGGGAAACAGGCCAAGAGACCCAGTACTTC
V: TRBV30
size: -
J: TRBJ2-5
D: -

CDR3: CASSQGRTGDTDTQYF
DNA: TGCGCCAGCAGCCAAGGCCGGACTGGTGACACAGATACGCAGTATTTT
V: TRBV4-1
size: -
J: TRBJ2-3
D: -

CDR3: CASTGLAGVGVQYF
DNA: TGTGCCAGCACCGGACTAGCGGGAGTAGGGGTGCAGTACTTC
V: TRBV11-2
size: -
J: TRBJ2-7
D: TRBD2

CDR3: CASNLGGTQNIQYF
DNA: TGTGCCAGTAACCTCGGGGGGACTCAAAACATTCAGTACTTC
V: TRBV19
size: -
J: TRBJ2-4
D: TRBD2

CDR3: CASKSGEQPQHF
DNA: TGTGCCAGCAAGTCCGGGGAACAGCCCCAGCATTTT
V: TRBV7-2
size: once
J: TRBJ1-5
D: -

CDR3: CASSSQREGRREQYF
DNA: TGCGCCAGCAGCTCTCAGCGGGAGGGCCGACGCGAGCAGTACTTC
V: TRBV5-1
size: -
J: TRBJ2-7
D: TRBD2

CDR3: CASSHSTGWSDTQYF
DNA: TGTGCCAGCAGCCACTCGACAGGGTGGTCGGATACGCAGTATTTT
V: TRBV5-8
size: -
J: TRBJ2-3
D: TRBD1

CDR3: CASRELASTGELFF
DNA: TGTGCCAGCAGAGAACTAGCGAGCACCGGGGAGCTGTTTTTT
V: TRBV2
size: -
J: TRBJ2-2
D: TRBD2

CDR3: CASSNLKAEAFF
DNA: TGTGCCAGCAGTAACTTAAAAGCCGAAGCTTTCTTT
V: TRBV6-5
size: -
J: TRBJ1-1
D: -

CDR3: CASSVRDGYTF
DNA: TGTGCCAGCAGTGTGCGGGATGGCTACACCTTC
V: TRBV2
size: -
J: TRBJ1-2
D: -

CDR3: CASSTFGNTEAFF
DNA: TGTGCCAGCAGCACCTTCGGGAACACTGAAGCTTTCTTT
V: TRBV11-1
size: -
J: TRBJ1-1
D: -

CDR3: CASSQRETEQYF
DNA: TGTGCCAGCTCACAGAGAGAAACCGAGCAGTACTTC
V: TRBV18
size: -
J: TRBJ2-7
D: -

CDR3: CAISEQNEKLFF
DNA: TGTGCCATCAGTGAACAGAATGAAAAACTGTTTTTT
V: TRBV10-3
size: -
J: TRBJ1-4
D: -

CDR3: CASSLNSHNEQFF
DNA: TGTGCCAGCAGCTTAAACTCCCACAATGAGCAGTTCTTC
V: TRBV7-2
size: -
J: TRBJ2-1
D: -

CDR3: CASRGDWAQETQYF
DNA: TGTGCCAGCAGGGGAGACTGGGCCCAAGAGACCCAGTACTTC
V: TRBV2
size: -
J: TRBJ2-5
D: -

CDR3: CASSLEAGGRNQPQHF
DNA: TGTGCCAGCAGCTTAGAGGCAGGGGGCCGCAATCAGCCCCAGCATTTT
V: TRBV7-8
size: once
J: TRBJ1-5
D: TRBD1

CDR3: CASGQTSYEQYF
DNA: TGTGCCAGCGGACAGACTTCCTACGAGCAGTACTTC
V: TRBV6-5
size: once
J: TRBJ2-7
D: -

CDR3: CASSLSEYEQYF
DNA: TGTGCCAGCAGTTTATCGGAGTACGAGCAGTACTTC
V: TRBV28
size: -
J: TRBJ2-7
D: -

CDR3: CASSVSLTSTATDTQYF
DNA: TGTGCCAGCAGCGTGAGCCTGACTAGCACGGCCACAGATACGCAGTATTTT
V: TRBV9
size: once
J: TRBJ2-3
D: TRBD2

CDR3: CASRQAPQEWETQYF
DNA: TGTGCCAGCAGACAGGCCCCTCAGGAGTGGGAGACCCAGTACTTC
V: TRBV11-2
size: -
J: TRBJ2-5
D: -

CDR3: CASSSGWTGTQYF
DNA: TGTGCCAGCAGCTCAGGATGGACAGGTACGCAGTATTTT
V: TRBV5-6
size: few
J: TRBJ2-3
D: TRBD1

CDR3: CASSPDSNYGYTF
DNA: TGTGCCAGCAGCCCGGACAGTAACTATGGCTACACCTTC
V: TRBV7-8
size: once
J: TRBJ1-2
D: -

CDR3: CASSLGTGGTTEAFF
DNA: TGCGCCAGCAGCTTGGGCACAGGGGGGACCACTGAAGCTTTCTTT
V: TRBV5-1
size: -
J: TRBJ1-1
D: TRBD1

CDR3: CASSETSGSKQYF
DNA: TGTGCCAGCAGTGAGACTAGCGGGAGTAAGCAGTACTTC
V: TRBV6-1
size: -
J: TRBJ2-7
D: TRBD2

CDR3: CASSPQPGTGNYGYTF
DNA: TGTGCCAGCTCACCACAACCCGGGACAGGGAACTATGGCTACACCTTC
V: TRBV18
size: -
J: TRBJ1-2
D: TRBD1

CDR3: CASSLTGEFYEQYF
DNA: TGTGCCAGCAGTTTGACAGGGGAGTTCTACGAGCAGTACTTC
V: TRBV28
size: -
J: TRBJ2-7
D: TRBD1

CDR3: CASSYSLENLADEQFF
DNA: TGTGCCAGCAGTTACAGCCTAGAGAATCTGGCCGATGAGCAGTTCTTC
V: TRBV6-2/TRBV6-3
size: few
J: TRBJ2-1
D: -

CDR3: CASSELGVHEQFF
DNA: TGTGCCAGCAGTGAGTTAGGGGTCCATGAGCAGTTCTTC
V: TRBV2
size: -
J: TRBJ2-1
D: -

CDR3: CASRQITGANVLTF
DNA: TGTGCCAGTCGACAGATCACTGGGGCCAACGTCCTGACTTTC
V: TRBV19
size: -
J: TRBJ2-6
D: -